A single sample gave rise to the 23 T cell receptor beta chains below, sequenced in a study of blood T cell repertoires in COVID-19. The repertoire was sequenced with immunoSEQ multiplex PCR; TCRdb's copy has only in-frame clones and lacks some. The sample lists some 250,000 clones; about 86% were seen once. The sequencing sample was made of peripheral blood. The receptors derive from a woman aged 80 or over with acute or convalescent COVID-19.

The J gene is TRBJ1-5, the V gene TRBV21-1; TRBD1, the table's D call, lacks a check against the DNA. TRBV21-1 counts as a pseudogene. The length of the CDR3 is 16 residues. Here the CDR3 reads CASSRADRDSNQPQHF. The CDR3 DNA is TGTGCCAGCAGCAGGGCGGACAGAGATAGCAATCAGCCCCAGCATTTT.

CDR3: CASSLQGSGNTIYF. The CDR3 coding sequence is TGTGCCAGCAGCTTGCAGGGATCTGGAAACACCATATATTTT. V gene TRBV11-2 combines with J gene TRBJ1-3; TRBD1 might be the D (5 bases). Germline V lookup: CDR1 SGHAT, CDR2 FQNNGV. The V and J ends lost 3 bases and 1 base respectively, with 7 bases between them. The CDR3 has 14 residues.

The V and J genes are TRBV9 and TRBJ2-1; D remains ambiguous. Trimming left V 0 bases short and J 5 bases short, with 6 bases between. Per germline, CDR1 SGDLS and CDR2 YYNGEE. The length of the CDR3 is 13 residues. CDR3 coding DNA: TGTGCCAGCAGCGTAGCGGCGGACAATGAGCAGTTCTTC. Protein: CASSVAADNEQFF.

The gene calls are TRBV2 and TRBJ1-6; D is ambiguous. The germline V and J ends were trimmed by 2 bases and 10 bases, with 9 bases remaining between them. The CDR3 totals 13 residues. CDR1 and CDR2 (germline): SNHLY, FYNNEI. CDR3 nucleotides: TGTGCCAGCAGTGAAAGAGGCGACTCACCCCTCCACTTT. Residues: CASSERGDSPLHF.

This clone was picked up one time. The chain links TRBV6-2 or TRBV6-3 to TRBJ2-1; 9 bases align to TRBD1. This CDR3 has 14 residues. Looked up from germline, CDR1 is MNHEY and CDR2 is SVGEGT. Trimming took 5 bases from V and 10 from J; bases not matched to a gene: 9. CDR3 nucleotide sequence: TGTGCCAGCAGTACGGGACAGGGCGGGAAGGAGCAGTTCTTC. It encodes CASSTGQGGKEQFF.

The genes are TRBV6-5 and TRBJ1-3, with D uncertain. V was trimmed by 7 bases and J by 0 bases, leaving 10 bases between them. Looked up from germline, CDR1 is MNHEY and CDR2 is SVGAGI. CDR3 length equals 14 residues. The CDR3 loop is CASKAAFSGNTIYF. DNA of the CDR3: TGTGCCAGCAAAGCGGCTTTCTCTGGAAACACCATATATTTT.

The gene calls are TRBV7-6 and TRBJ1-3; D unresolved. Germline loops: CDR1 SGHVS, CDR2 FNYEAQ. The CDR3 has 16 residues. V was cut by 0 bases and J by 0 bases, with 9 bases left in between. The CDR3 sequence: CASSLATMDSGNTIYF. The CDR3 DNA sequence: TGTGCCAGCAGCTTAGCTACTATGGACTCTGGAAACACCATATATTTT.

This sequence joins TRBV4-2 and TRBJ2-3, with 11 bases that match TRBD2. Unmatched junction bases numbered 4, after V lost 0 bases and J lost 5 bases. Germline-derived CDR1 and CDR2 are LGHNA and YNFKEQ. CDR3 length equals 16 residues. This CDR3 reads CASSQERLAGGDTQYF. The CDR3 nucleotides read TGTGCCAGCAGCCAAGAAAGGCTAGCGGGGGGAGATACGCAGTATTTT.

The chain has TRBV6-1 and TRBJ1-2; D is perhaps TRBD1 (6 bases). CDR3 length: 14 residues. CDR1 MNHNS and CDR2 SASEGT come from the germline V gene. With 0 bases removed from V and 6 bases from J, the gap between germline ends came to 11 bases. CDR3 sequence: CASSEAWGGHGYTF. CDR3 coding DNA: TGTGCCAGCAGTGAAGCGTGGGGGGGGCATGGCTACACCTTC.

This clone was observed a handful of times. The chain recombines TRBV28 with TRBJ1-1; D possibly corresponds to TRBD1 (5 bases). V was clipped by 5 bases and J by 11 bases, with 15 bases between them. CDR3 size: 12 residues. The germline V gene encodes CDR1 MDHEN and CDR2 SYDVKM. CDR3 amino acids: CASSEGGVLAFF. For the CDR3, the DNA is TGTGCCAGCAGTGAAGGAGGGGTCCTTGCTTTCTTT.

This chain uses TRBV5-1 with TRBJ2-1, with D perhaps matching TRBD2 (5 bases). Trimming cost V 1 base and J 5 bases, with 10 bases left between them. Germline CDR1 SGHRS, CDR2 YFSETQ. The CDR3 runs to 14 residues. CDR3 DNA sequence: TGCGCCAGCAGCTTGAGCGGCACTCACAATGAGCAGTTCTTC. Protein product: CASSLSGTHNEQFF.

The chain uses TRBV24-1 and TRBJ2-5, with 11 bases matching TRBD1. Germline values: CDR1 KGHDR, CDR2 SFDVKD. The CDR3 runs 16 residues. Trimming removed 5 bases from V and 4 bases from J; junction bases left unmatched: 8. CDR3 residues: CATSGGTGGKGETQYF. The CDR3 nucleotides are TGTGCCACCAGTGGGGGGACAGGGGGTAAGGGAGAGACCCAGTACTTC.

This clone was counted only a few times. The J gene is TRBJ2-1, the V gene TRBV5-1; TRBD2 matches 10 bases. V shed 0 bases, J shed 4 bases, and the junction held 7 bases outside the gene matches. In germline, CDR1 is SGHRS, CDR2 YFSETQ. The CDR3 extends over 17 amino acids. CDR3 in amino acids: CASSLEVSGGLYNEQFF. The CDR3 DNA reads TGCGCCAGCAGCTTGGAGGTTAGCGGGGGGCTATACAATGAGCAGTTCTTC.

The chain employs TRBV5-1 and TRBJ2-5, with D possibly matching TRBD2 (7 bases). The CDR3 consists of 15 residues. From germline, CDR1 is SGHRS and CDR2 YFSETQ. The V end was cut by 4 bases, the J end by 5 bases, with 18 bases between. Written as DNA, the CDR3 is TGCGCCAGCAGCCCTAGGGGGGGCGCAGAGGAGACCCAGTACTTC. Encoded protein: CASSPRGGAEETQYF.

V usage is TRBV28 and J usage is TRBJ1-4; D is undetermined. This CDR3 is 15 amino acids long. With 3 bases removed from V and 8 bases from J, the gap between germline ends came to 16 bases. From germline, CDR1 is MDHEN and CDR2 SYDVKM. CDR3 bases: TGTGCCAGCAGTTTTCCCGGGAGTGGGCGCGAAAAACTGTTTTTT. Translation: CASSFPGSGREKLFF.

The chain has TRBV4-2 and TRBJ1-1, with 8 bases matching TRBD1. Germline V CDR1 and CDR2: LGHNA, YNFKEQ. Trimming at V came to 0 bases and at J to 10 bases, leaving 1 base not matched to a gene. The CDR3 extends over 12 amino acids. CDR3 sequence (DNA): TGTGCCAGCAGCCAAGAAACAGGGGGAGCTTTCTTT. This codes for CASSQETGGAFF.

This chain connects TRBV7-2 to TRBJ1-1; unclear D gene. The germline V and J ends were trimmed by 1 base and 5 bases, with 8 bases remaining between them. The CDR3 runs to 13 residues. Germline assignment: CDR1 SGHTA and CDR2 FQGNSA. As DNA, the CDR3 is TGTGCCAGCAGCTTAGAGAGGGCTACTGAAGCTTTCTTT. Translated: CASSLERATEAFF.

CDR3 sequence: CAISEGAGAGEKLFF. CDR3 coding DNA: TGTGCCATCAGTGAAGGTGCAGGGGCCGGCGAAAAACTGTTTTTT. This sequence joins TRBV10-3 and TRBJ1-4; possibly TRBD1 for D (6 bases). The CDR3 contains 15 residues. In germline, CDR1 is ENHRY, CDR2 SYGVKD. Trimming stripped 3 bases from V and 8 bases from J, with 16 bases between.

The V call is TRBV15, the J call TRBJ1-5; no firm D call. Germline assignment: CDR1 LNHNV and CDR2 YYDKDF (reference sequence). This CDR3 region has 15 residues. V was pared by 0 bases and J by 11 bases, with 17 bases between. CDR3 nucleotide sequence: TGTGCCACCAGCAGAGATCCCGGGTCGGACTGGGCCCAGCATTTT. Protein: CATSRDPGSDWAQHF.

The V gene is TRBV6-1, the J gene TRBJ2-7, with 11 positions matching TRBD2. Trimming at V came to 2 bases and at J to 7 bases, leaving 7 bases not matched to a gene. CDR1 and CDR2 (germline): MNHNS, SASEGT. The CDR3 is 15 residues long. The chain's CDR3 is CASSELAGGPGEQYF. CDR3 DNA sequence: TGTGCCAGCAGTGAACTAGCGGGGGGACCCGGAGAGCAGTACTTC.

This chain links TRBV7-9 with TRBJ2-3; 7 bases are shared with TRBD1. There are 15 residues in the CDR3. Germline V CDR1 and CDR2: SEHNR, FQNEAQ (reference sequence). Trimming at V came to 5 bases and at J to 2 bases, leaving 7 bases not matched to a gene. DNA of the CDR3: TGTGCCAGCAGCCCCAGGGGACAGTCCACAGATACGCAGTATTTT. It encodes CASSPRGQSTDTQYF.

J is TRBJ2-1 and V is TRBV23-1, with 8 nucleotides matching TRBD1. TRBV23-1 is filed as an ORF, its function uncertain. V dropped 4 bases and J dropped 5; count of bases not matched to a gene: 13. The CDR3 runs 17 residues. CDR3 amino acids: CASSRTSQGDLNNEQFF. For the CDR3, the DNA is TGCGCCAGCAGTCGGACCTCACAGGGGGATCTAAACAATGAGCAGTTCTTC.

This rearrangement joins TRBV10-1 to TRBJ1-6, with D unresolved. The CDR3 is made up of 13 amino acids. Germline CDR1 is WNHNN and CDR2 is SYGVQD (reference sequence). V dropped 5 bases and J dropped 7 bases, with 9 bases sitting between them. The CDR3 loop reads CASSLSGNSPLHF. The CDR3 DNA is TGCGCCAGCAGTCTCTCCGGGAATTCACCCCTCCACTTT.